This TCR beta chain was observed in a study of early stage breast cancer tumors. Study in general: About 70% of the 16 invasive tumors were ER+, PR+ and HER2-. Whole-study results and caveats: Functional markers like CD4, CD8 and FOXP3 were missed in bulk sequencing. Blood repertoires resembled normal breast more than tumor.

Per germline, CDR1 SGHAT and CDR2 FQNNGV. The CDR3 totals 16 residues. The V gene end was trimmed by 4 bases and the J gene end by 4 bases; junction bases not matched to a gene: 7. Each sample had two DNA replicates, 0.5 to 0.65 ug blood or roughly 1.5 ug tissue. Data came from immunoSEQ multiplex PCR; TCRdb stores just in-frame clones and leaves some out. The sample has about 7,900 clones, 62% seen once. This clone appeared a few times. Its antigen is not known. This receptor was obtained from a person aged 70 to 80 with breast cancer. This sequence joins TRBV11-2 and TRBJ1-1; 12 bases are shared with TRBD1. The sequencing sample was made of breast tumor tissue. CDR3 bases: TGTGCCAGCAGCTGGGGACAGGGGGCTTTCGTCACTGAAGCTTTCTTT. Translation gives CASSWGQGAFVTEAFF.